The 17 T cell receptor beta chains below were found in one sample sequenced in a study of a mutant IDH1 vaccine in newly diagnosed glioma. Their target antigens are unknown. Measured with immunoSEQ multiplex PCR; TCRdb has only the in-frame clones, and not every one. Of tens of thousands of clones in the sample, roughly 90% are singletons; the top ten hold 0.56%. This sample's time point: week 5, during vaccination. All doses held 300 ug of mutant IDH1 20-mer peptide, with topical imiquimod. This specimen was PBMCs, taken from a glioma patient whose treatment included an IDH1 peptide vaccine. All receptors come from a woman in her forties or fifties with glioma.

The V gene is TRBV9, the J gene TRBJ1-1, with D perhaps TRBD1 (5 bases). CDR3 size: 14 residues. Germline lookup yields CDR1 SGDLS and CDR2 YYNGEE. With 0 bases removed from V and 4 bases from J, the gap between germline ends came to 10 bases. CDR3 residues: CASSVGGMGTEAFF. CDR3 DNA sequence: TGTGCCAGCAGCGTAGGGGGGATGGGCACTGAAGCTTTCTTT.

This sequence joins TRBV2 and TRBJ2-7; a possible D gene is TRBD2 (5 bases). The ends were cut back, 6 bases at V and 6 bases at J, with 24 bases in the middle. The CDR3 totals 16 residues. The germline CDR1 and CDR2 sequences are SNHLY and FYNNEI. This chain's CDR3 is CASSSRNTWIAGEQYF. As DNA, the CDR3 is TGTGCCAGCAGCTCCAGGAACACATGGATCGCGGGCGAGCAGTACTTC.

The chain employs TRBV7-8 and TRBJ2-1; 13 nucleotides align to TRBD2. After removal of 5 bases from V and 0 bases from J, the junction contained 10 bases not matched to a gene. From germline, CDR1 is SGHVS and CDR2 FQNEAQ. This CDR3 is 19 amino acids long. This chain's CDR3 is CASSTPRLAGGLSYNEQFF. The CDR3 DNA follows: TGTGCCAGCAGCACTCCTCGACTAGCGGGAGGCCTCTCCTACAATGAGCAGTTCTTC.

The chain carries TRBV2 and TRBJ2-5; no clear D. The J call is uncertain, as TRBJ2-7 better fits the DNA end. CDR1 SNHLY and CDR2 FYNNEI come from the germline V gene. The CDR3 contains 12 residues. This chain's CDR3 is CAVVQSFYEQYF. Written as DNA, the CDR3 is TGTGCGGTAGTCCAGTCCTTCTACGAGCAGTACTTC.

CDR3 sequence (DNA): TGTGCCAGCACCCCCCGGGGACTAACAATCACCTATTCCTACGAGCAGTACTTC. It specifies CASTPRGLTITYSYEQYF. V usage is TRBV7-9 and J usage is TRBJ2-7; 7 bases map to TRBD2. The CDR3 length is 18 residues. V was pared by 7 bases and J by 1 base, with 19 bases of the junction left unmatched. The germline V gene has CDR1 SEHNR and CDR2 FQNEAQ (reference sequence).

The V and J genes are TRBV9 and TRBJ2-5; 7 bases fit TRBD2. V was pared by 3 bases and J by 1 base, with 6 bases of the junction left unmatched. The CDR3 is 15 amino acids. Germline loops: CDR1 SGDLS, CDR2 YYNGEE. The CDR3: CASSETAGSQETQYF. CDR3 in DNA: TGTGCCAGCAGCGAAACAGCGGGGAGCCAAGAGACCCAGTACTTC.

The chain carries TRBV6-1 and TRBJ1-5; D ambiguous. Between the trimmed V and J ends, which lost 5 bases and 2 bases, there was a span of 13 bases. Germline CDR1 and CDR2: MNHNS and SASEGT. The CDR3 consists of 15 residues. The CDR3: CASSQTRAGNQPQHF. The DNA of the CDR3 is TGTGCCAGCAGTCAAACCCGAGCCGGCAATCAGCCCCAGCATTTT.

This sequence joins TRBV19 and TRBJ1-5; D is unclear. The CDR3 length is 12 residues. V shed 2 bases and J shed 4 bases, with 3 bases lying between them. Germline V gives CDR1 LNHDA, CDR2 SQIVND (reference sequence). In DNA, the CDR3 is TGTGCCAGTAGTATAATAAATCAGCCCCAGCATTTT. Protein: CASSIINQPQHF.

The chain uses TRBV5-4 and TRBJ2-3, with TRBD1 identical over 7 bases. CDR1 SGHNT and CDR2 YYREEE come from the germline V gene (reference sequence). Trimming took 0 bases from V and 6 from J; bases not matched to a gene: 10. CDR3 size: 16 residues. CDR3 bases: TGTGCCAGCAGCTTGGCGGACAGGACATCGCCCGATACGCAGTATTTT. Protein: CASSLADRTSPDTQYF.

This chain joins TRBV6-5 and TRBJ2-5; 12 bases fit TRBD2. Per germline, CDR1 MNHEY and CDR2 SVGAGI. V was pared by 7 bases and J by 5 bases, with 5 bases of the junction left unmatched. CDR3 length equals 14 residues. The CDR3 here is CASNLAGGQETQYF. The CDR3 bases are TGTGCCAGCAACCTAGCGGGAGGGCAGGAGACCCAGTACTTC.

V is TRBV5-1 and J is TRBJ1-4; D remains ambiguous. The CDR3 runs to 18 residues. V lost 7 bases and J lost 2, with 24 bases in between. Germline CDR1 reads SGHRS; CDR2 reads YFSETQ. CDR3 in DNA: TGCGCCAGCCTACCCTTACCCGCCGGGCTTGCGACTAATGAAAAACTGTTTTTT. It encodes CASLPLPAGLATNEKLFF.

The V and J genes are TRBV30 and TRBJ1-5; D ambiguous. Per germline, CDR1 GTSNPN and CDR2 SVGIG (reference sequence). Trimming removed 2 bases from V and 4 bases from J, with 6 bases in between. The CDR3 sequence is 12 residues long. The CDR3 bases are TGTGCCTGGAGTTCGGGGAATCAGCCCCAGCATTTT. It encodes CAWSSGNQPQHF. Full variable domain (missing parts from reference TRBV30 and TRBJ1-5): SQTIHQWPATLVQPVGSPLSLECTVEGTSNPNLYWYRQAAGRGLQLLFYSVGIGQISSEVPQNLSASRPQDRQFILSSKKLLLSDSGFYLCAWSSGNQPQHFGDGTRLSIL.

This sequence joins TRBV11-2 and TRBJ1-2; no reliable D call. Germline CDR1 is SGHAT and CDR2 is FQNNGV. The V end lost 4 bases, the J end lost 1 base, and 7 bases lay between the germline ends. This CDR3 is built from 13 residues. The CDR3 DNA sequence: TGTGCCAGCAGCTCCGGAATTAACTATGGCTACACCTTC. It translates to CASSSGINYGYTF.

The chain is built from TRBV5-4 and TRBJ1-2; D gene unclear. CDR1 is SGHNT, CDR2 YYREEE, per germline (reference sequence). With 0 bases removed from V and 7 bases from J, the gap between germline ends came to 7 bases. This CDR3 region has 12 residues. DNA of the CDR3: TGTGCCAGCAGCTTGGTGGAGCTTGGCTACACCTTC. It specifies CASSLVELGYTF.

This chain joins TRBV19 and TRBJ1-5; D is perhaps TRBD1 (5 bases). Germline CDR1 LNHDA, CDR2 SQIVND (reference sequence). This CDR3 spans 18 amino acids. V dropped 3 bases and J dropped 1 base, with 19 bases sitting between them. The CDR3 DNA sequence: TGTGCCAGTAGTATCAGGGTCGGTTGGCGGTCAAGCAATCAGCCCCAGCATTTT. It encodes CASSIRVGWRSSNQPQHF. The full variable domain, in which reference TRBV19 and TRBJ1-5 provide the parts outside the CDR3, is DGGITQSPKYLFRKEGQNVTLSCEQNLNHDAMYWYRQDPGQGLRLIYYSQIVNDFQKGDIAEGYSVSREKKESFPLTVTSAQKNPTAFYLCASSIRVGWRSSNQPQHFGDGTRLSIL.

This rearrangement joins TRBV10-3 to TRBJ2-3, with 13 bases fitting TRBD2. Germline loops: CDR1 ENHRY, CDR2 SYGVKD. The CDR3 is made up of 15 amino acids. Trimming cost V 8 bases and J 2 bases; bases outside gene matches: 4. The DNA for the CDR3 is TGTGCCATCGGGACTAGCGGGACTTACACAGATACGCAGTATTTT. Its translation: CAIGTSGTYTDTQYF.

This chain uses TRBV5-1 with TRBJ2-1; TRBD2 matches 7 bases. This CDR3 spans 15 amino acids. V shed 3 bases, J shed 9 bases, and the junction held 12 bases outside the gene matches. From germline, CDR1 is SGHRS and CDR2 YFSETQ. This CDR3 is CASSSLTSPVSEQFF. The CDR3 DNA reads TGCGCCAGCAGCTCCCTGACTAGCCCCGTGAGTGAGCAGTTCTTC.